This TCR beta chain was profiled in a study of cytomegalovirus exposure and HLA in healthy donors. Study-level results: In an earlier analysis, in some 540 donors, most V segments appeared productive either ~90% or ~30% of the time.

Researchers ran the PCR with 60 Vbeta and 13 Jbeta primers. Data came from immunoSEQ multiplex PCR; TCRdb stores just in-frame clones and leaves some out. Of 100,000 to 150,000 clones listed, 81% were seen once; the top ten hold about 1.1%. Trimming removed 0 bases from V and 2 bases from J, with 20 bases in between. The CDR3 spans 18 residues. CDR1 is SGHNT and CDR2 is YYREEE in the germline V gene (reference sequence). A note on this clone: Its antigen is not identified.

This chain links TRBV5-4 with TRBJ1-2; tentatively, D is TRBD1 (6 bases). The receptor comes from a woman between 25 and 40 years old in good health and CMV-seronegative. The sequencing sample was made of PBMCs. Written as DNA, the CDR3 is TGTGCCAGCAGCTTGGACGACAGGTACGCGAGATTAAACTATGGCTACACCTTC. Amino acid sequence: CASSLDDRYARLNYGYTF.